The 2 T cell receptor beta chains presented below share a single source sample, sequenced in a study of vaccination and CD4 T cells after COVID-19. These receptors have no known antigen. The sample's treatment: approximately nine-day PBMC culture with coronavirus spike peptide pools or control peptides (ViraFEST assay). An Oncomine TCR Beta short-read assay was used to sequence the DNA from cultured CD4+ T cells. TCRdb processed the PCR reads anew with MiXCR; each CDR3 protein has one entry. The sample contains about 20,000 distinct CDR3 sequences, 50% of which appear only once. The sequenced material came from CD4+ T cells from blood, cultured in vitro. These receptor sequences come from a human donor who had recovered from COVID-19.

J is TRBJ2-7 and V is TRBV15; TRBD2 matches 8 bases. CDR1 and CDR2 from the germline V gene are LNHNV and YYDKDF (reference sequence). The CDR3 totals 18 residues. V was pared by 0 bases and J by 3 bases, with 13 bases of the junction left unmatched. CDR3 loop: CATSRDRASGQIFYEQYF. CDR3 in DNA: TGTGCCACCAGCAGAGATCGGGCTAGCGGGCAGATATTCTACGAGCAGTACTTC.

The chain has TRBV5-8 and TRBJ1-5; possibly TRBD1 for D (6 bases). The V end was cut by 0 bases, the J end by 1 base, with 8 bases between. This CDR3 comprises 15 residues. Germline loops: CDR1 SGHTS, CDR2 YDEGEE. CDR3 nucleotides: TGTGCCAGCAGCTTGGGCGGGACAAGCAATCAGCCCCAGCATTTT. As protein: CASSLGGTSNQPQHF.